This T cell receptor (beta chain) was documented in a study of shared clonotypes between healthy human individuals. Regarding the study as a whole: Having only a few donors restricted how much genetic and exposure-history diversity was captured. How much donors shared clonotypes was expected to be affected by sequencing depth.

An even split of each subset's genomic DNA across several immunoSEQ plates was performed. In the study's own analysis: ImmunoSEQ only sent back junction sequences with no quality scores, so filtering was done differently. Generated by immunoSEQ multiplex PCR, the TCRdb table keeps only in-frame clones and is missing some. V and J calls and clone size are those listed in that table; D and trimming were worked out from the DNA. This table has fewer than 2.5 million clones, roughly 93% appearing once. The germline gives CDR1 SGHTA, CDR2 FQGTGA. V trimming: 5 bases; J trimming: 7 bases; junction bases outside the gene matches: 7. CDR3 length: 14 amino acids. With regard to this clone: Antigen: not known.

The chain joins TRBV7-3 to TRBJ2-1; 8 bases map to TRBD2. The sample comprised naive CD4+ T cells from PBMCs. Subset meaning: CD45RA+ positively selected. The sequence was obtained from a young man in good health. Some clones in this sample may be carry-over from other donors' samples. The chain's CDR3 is CASSPREGGNEQFF. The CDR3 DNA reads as TGTGCCAGCAGCCCCCGGGAGGGGGGAAATGAGCAGTTCTTC.